This TCR beta chain is from a study of technical replicates of blood from a few donors. The CDR3 totals 15 residues. The germline V gene encodes CDR1 MNHEY and CDR2 SMNVEV (reference sequence). V dropped 6 bases and J dropped 4; count of bases not matched to a gene: 11. Assay used: immunoSEQ multiplex PCR; TCRdb lists only in-frame clones, some missing. The data contain 70,000 to 85,000 clones, approximately 97% of them singletons. This receptor was taken from a human donor in good health. Sequenced material: T cells isolated from PBMCs. This chain uses TRBV27 with TRBJ2-5; TRBD2 aligns across 7 bases. As DNA, the CDR3 is TGTGCCAGCAGAAGTTATACTAGCGAGGGAGAGACCCAGTACTTC. Encoded protein: CASRSYTSEGETQYF.